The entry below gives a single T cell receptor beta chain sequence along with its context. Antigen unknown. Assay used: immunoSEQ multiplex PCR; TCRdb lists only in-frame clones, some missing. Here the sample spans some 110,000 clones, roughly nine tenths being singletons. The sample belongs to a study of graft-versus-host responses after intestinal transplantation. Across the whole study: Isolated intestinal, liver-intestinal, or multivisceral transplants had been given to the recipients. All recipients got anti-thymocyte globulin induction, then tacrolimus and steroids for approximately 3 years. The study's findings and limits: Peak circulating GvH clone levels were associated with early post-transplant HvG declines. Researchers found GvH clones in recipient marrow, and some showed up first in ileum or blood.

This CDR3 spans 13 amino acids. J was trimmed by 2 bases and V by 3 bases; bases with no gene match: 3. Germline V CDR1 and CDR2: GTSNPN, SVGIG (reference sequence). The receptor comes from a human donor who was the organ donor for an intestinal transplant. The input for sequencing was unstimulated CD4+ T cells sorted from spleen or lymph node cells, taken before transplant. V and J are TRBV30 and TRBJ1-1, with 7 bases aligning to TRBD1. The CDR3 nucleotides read TGTGCCTGGAGCAACAGGGGAAACACTGAAGCTTTCTTT. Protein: CAWSNRGNTEAFF.